Following are 20 T cell receptor beta chains from one sample sequenced in a study of shared clonotypes between healthy human individuals. Method: immunoSEQ multiplex PCR; TCRdb's copy keeps in-frame clones and lacks some. This table holds fewer than 3 million clones, 85% to 95% found once. Sequencing used naive CD4+ T cells from PBMCs. Described subset: CD45RA+ positively selected. These receptors were collected from a man aged 18 to 30 in good health. Some clones in this sample may be carry-over from other donors' samples.

The count of this clone is one. V gene TRBV5-6 combines with J gene TRBJ2-1, with 8 bases lining up with TRBD2. Germline assignment: CDR1 SGHDT and CDR2 YYEEEE. V dropped 1 base and J dropped 5; count of bases not matched to a gene: 8. The CDR3 is made up of 16 amino acids. This chain's CDR3 is CASSLFRAGAHNEQFF. The CDR3 coding sequence is TGTGCCAGCAGCTTGTTCCGAGCGGGGGCCCACAATGAGCAGTTCTTC.

For the CDR3, the DNA is TGCGCCAGCAGTGAGTCCAGCGGGAGGACAGATGAGCAGTTCTTC. It yields the protein CASSESSGRTDEQFF. The V call is TRBV10-1, the J call TRBJ2-1; TRBD2 agrees at 9 bases. V trimming: 0 bases; J trimming: 8 bases; junction bases outside the gene matches: 5. The CDR3 runs to 15 residues. Germline CDR1 WNHNN, CDR2 SYGVQD (reference sequence).

Notes on this clone: The sample carries other DNA sequences with the same CDR3. This chain joins TRBV5-1 and TRBJ1-5; tentative D call: TRBD1 (5 bases). Trimming cost V 5 bases and J 3 bases, with 9 bases left between them. The germline gives CDR1 SGHRS, CDR2 YFSETQ. The length of the CDR3 is 13 residues. The CDR3 loop reads CASREGPNQPQHF. Written as DNA, the CDR3 is TGCGCCAGCAGAGAGGGGCCCAATCAGCCCCAGCATTTT. Using reference TRBV5-1 and TRBJ1-5 for the parts outside the CDR3, the full variable domain is KAGVTQTPRYLIKTRGQQVTLSCSPISGHRSVSWYQQTPGQGLQFLFEYFSETQRNKGNFPGRFSGRQFSNSRSEMNVSTLELGDSALYLCASREGPNQPQHFGDGTRLSIL.

The chain is built from TRBV7-3 and TRBJ2-2; D unresolved. Germline V gene data show CDR1 as SGHTA and CDR2 as FQGTGA. This CDR3 has 13 amino acids. V lost 5 bases and J lost 4, with 8 bases in between. The DNA of the CDR3 is TGTGCCAGCAGCCTCTTTCGCACCGGGGAGCTGTTTTTT. Translated: CASSLFRTGELFF.

The V gene is TRBV11-2, the J gene TRBJ1-1; D might be TRBD1 (5 bases). CDR1 SGHAT and CDR2 FQNNGV come from the germline V gene. The CDR3 contains 15 residues. V was shortened by 3 bases and J by 5 bases, with 16 bases between the two germline ends. The CDR3, as DNA: TGTGCCAGCAGCTTTCGCAAGGGACCGGGGACTGAAGCTTTCTTT. Translation: CASSFRKGPGTEAFF.

V gene TRBV6-4 combines with J gene TRBJ2-3, with a weak D call TRBD2 (6 bases). Germline V CDR1 and CDR2: MRHNA, SNTAGT. The CDR3 length is 15 residues. Trimming took 6 bases from V and 0 from J, leaving 13 bases between them. The chain's CDR3 is CASSVSGSSTDTQYF. In nucleotides, the CDR3 is TGTGCCAGCAGCGTTAGCGGATCTAGCACAGATACGCAGTATTTT.

CDR3 region: CASSRTGALYGYTF. The CDR3 DNA is TGTGCCAGCAGCCGGACAGGGGCTCTCTATGGCTACACCTTC. The chain joins TRBV5-4 to TRBJ1-2; 9 nucleotides line up with TRBD1. CDR3 length: 14 amino acids. Germline CDR1 and CDR2: SGHNT and YYREEE (reference sequence). The junction had 5 bases not matched to a gene; V was cut back by 4 bases and J by 4 bases.

J is TRBJ2-7 and V is TRBV28; the match to TRBD2 covers 7 bases. There are 11 residues in the CDR3. The J segment lost 6 bases and the V segment lost 8 bases, leaving 4 bases of the junction unmatched. Per the germline V gene, CDR1 is MDHEN and CDR2 is SYDVKM. The DNA of the CDR3 is TGTGCCAGCCGGGGAGGGGTCGAGCAGTACTTC. Its translation is CASRGGVEQYF.

This clone was seen only a few times. The chain couples TRBV4-2 to TRBJ2-7, with D maybe TRBD2 (6 bases). The CDR3 consists of 16 residues. V was pared by 0 bases and J by 1 base, with 13 bases between. Looked up from germline, CDR1 is LGHNA and CDR2 is YNFKEQ. In DNA form, the CDR3 reads TGTGCCAGCAGCCAAGATAGAGCCCGGGAGTCCTACGAGCAGTACTTC. This encodes CASSQDRARESYEQYF.

V gene TRBV6-1 combines with J gene TRBJ2-7, with 9 bases fitting TRBD1. Germline trimming cut 4 bases from V and 2 bases from J; bases unmatched to any gene: 9. Germline lookup yields CDR1 MNHNS and CDR2 SASEGT. CDR3 length: 16 amino acids. The CDR3 region is CASSANRGRIAYEQYF. Written as DNA, the CDR3 is TGTGCCAGCAGTGCTAACAGGGGGCGCATAGCCTACGAGCAGTACTTC.

V gene TRBV15 combines with J gene TRBJ2-2; no reliable D call. CDR3 length equals 14 residues. Per germline, CDR1 LNHNV and CDR2 YYDKDF (reference sequence). Between the trimmed V and J ends, which lost 1 base and 5 bases, there was a span of 8 bases. DNA for the CDR3: TGTGCCACCAGCAGAGGGGCCGCTACCGGGGAGCTGTTTTTT. The encoded protein is CATSRGAATGELFF.

Of note for this clone: At the DNA level, this CDR3 is encoded by other sequences in the same sample as well. The V and J genes are TRBV15 and TRBJ2-7; D is unresolved. The CDR3 runs 14 residues. V lost 0 bases to trimming and J lost 1 base, with 7 bases between them. In germline, CDR1 is LNHNV, CDR2 YYDKDF (reference sequence). CDR3 coding DNA: TGTGCCACCAGCAGAGAAGGCGGTTCCTACGAGCAGTACTTC. Translating it yields CATSREGGSYEQYF.

J is TRBJ1-3 and V is TRBV4-2; the match to TRBD1 covers 7 bases. CDR1 is LGHNA and CDR2 is YNFKEQ in the germline V gene. The CDR3 loop spans 15 amino acids. V trimming: 1 base; J trimming: 8 bases; junction bases outside the gene matches: 8. CDR3 sequence: CASSQVTGSVDTIYF. In DNA, the CDR3 is TGTGCCAGCAGCCAAGTGACAGGGAGCGTGGACACCATATATTTT.

The chain employs TRBV15 and TRBJ2-5, with unresolved D. With 4 bases removed from V and 3 bases from J, the gap between germline ends came to 9 bases. The germline V gene has CDR1 LNHNV and CDR2 YYDKDF (reference sequence). CDR3 length: 13 residues. The CDR3 loop is CATSIHTKETQYF. The DNA of the CDR3 is TGTGCCACCAGCATTCACACAAAAGAGACCCAGTACTTC.

V usage is TRBV19 and J usage is TRBJ2-5; D is possibly TRBD1 or TRBD2 (5 bases each). V lost 3 bases to trimming and J lost 2 bases, with 13 bases between them. Germline V gene sequence: CDR1 LNHDA, CDR2 SQIVND (reference sequence). The length of the CDR3 is 15 residues. As DNA, the CDR3 is TGTGCCAGTAGTATCCGGGACGGAAGACAAGAGACCCAGTACTTC. Encoded protein: CASSIRDGRQETQYF.

The V gene is TRBV7-2, the J gene TRBJ2-5; TRBD2 matches 10 bases. CDR1 SGHTA and CDR2 FQGNSA come from the germline V gene. V gave up 5 bases and J gave up 4 bases; unmatched junction bases: 10. The length of the CDR3 is 16 residues. CDR3 DNA sequence: TGTGCCAGCAGCACAGGAGCGGGAGGGCCGATAGAGACCCAGTACTTC. This translates into CASSTGAGGPIETQYF.

The chain joins TRBV6-1 to TRBJ2-1; D gene uncertain. The length of the CDR3 is 18 residues. CDR1 MNHNS and CDR2 SASEGT come from the germline V gene. Trimming shortened V by 4 bases and J by 0 bases, and 19 bases separated the two germline ends. The DNA for the CDR3 is TGTGCCAGCAGTGTCCGGCCCCTGACTCAAGCCTCCTACAATGAGCAGTTCTTC. It yields the protein CASSVRPLTQASYNEQFF.

In this sample, this clone turned up once. This CDR3 is also generated by other DNA sequences in the sample. This rearrangement joins TRBV6-5 to TRBJ1-5; D is ambiguous. CDR1 and CDR2 from the germline V gene are MNHEY and SVGAGI. The germline V and J ends were trimmed by 2 bases and 7 bases, with 9 bases remaining between them. The CDR3 extends over 13 amino acids. The CDR3: CASSYGGGQPQHF. DNA for the CDR3: TGTGCCAGCAGTTACGGTGGAGGACAGCCCCAGCATTTT.

The chain uses TRBV4-1 and TRBJ1-2, with 7 bases lining up with TRBD1. With V trimmed by 4 bases and J by 0 bases, 8 bases remained unmatched. The germline CDR1 and CDR2 sequences are MGHRA and YSYEKL. The CDR3 runs to 16 residues. CDR3 sequence (DNA): TGCGCCAGCAGCCTCCTCGCGGGACAGCCTAACTATGGCTACACCTTC. It yields the protein CASSLLAGQPNYGYTF.

The V and J genes are TRBV7-2 and TRBJ1-1; no definite D call. V was shortened by 7 bases and J by 6 bases, with 9 bases between the two germline ends. The CDR3 consists of 11 residues. Per germline, CDR1 SGHTA and CDR2 FQGNSA. The CDR3 region has the DNA TGTGCCAGCATAGCCTGGTCTGAAGCTTTCTTT. Its protein product is CASIAWSEAFF.